Shown below are 8 T cell receptor beta chains from a single sample sequenced in a study of shared clonotypes between healthy human individuals. Sequenced by immunoSEQ multiplex PCR; TCRdb stores in-frame clones only, minus some. The table lists a few hundred thousand clones, under 80% of them singletons. The sample consisted of memory CD4+ T cells sorted from blood. This sample's subset: CD45RA-negative fraction. The receptors stem from a man aged 25-45 years in good health.

This rearrangement joins TRBV4-1 to TRBJ2-7; TRBD2 might be the D (6 bases). Looked up from germline, CDR1 is MGHRA and CDR2 is YSYEKL. CDR3 length equals 16 residues. The V and J ends lost 4 bases and 2 bases respectively, with 18 bases between them. As DNA, the CDR3 is TGCGCCAGCAGCCCAATCCCTCGGGGGAGGACCTACGAGCAGTACTTC. This codes for CASSPIPRGRTYEQYF.

V is TRBV7-8 and J is TRBJ2-7; D perhaps matches TRBD2 (5 bases). The germline V gene encodes CDR1 SGHVS and CDR2 FQNEAQ. Deletions cut 5 bases from V and 2 bases from J, with 10 bases between. The CDR3 runs 13 residues. The CDR3 loop reads CASSPREAYEQYF. CDR3 bases: TGTGCCAGCAGCCCTCGGGAAGCCTACGAGCAGTACTTC.

The chain employs TRBV19 and TRBJ1-2; TRBD1 aligns across 9 bases. V was clipped by 6 bases and J by 3 bases; unmatched bases: 5. The CDR3 is made up of 14 amino acids. The V gene's germline CDR1 is LNHDA and CDR2 SQIVND (reference sequence). In DNA, the CDR3 is TGTGCCAGTAGGGGGGACAGGGTGGACTATGGCTACACCTTC. Residues: CASRGDRVDYGYTF.

The chain carries TRBV4-2 and TRBJ2-2; 9 bases are a match to TRBD2. V lost 0 bases and J lost 5; bases outside the gene matches: 4. The CDR3 runs to 16 residues. Germline CDR1 LGHNA, CDR2 YNFKEQ. The CDR3 loop is CASSQEGTSLTGELFF. The CDR3 DNA reads TGTGCCAGCAGCCAAGAGGGGACTAGCCTTACCGGGGAGCTGTTTTTT.

About this clone: The junction departs from germline at one end; a sequencing error may be responsible. The CDR3 protein is CASSPRGGARGPETQYF. The CDR3 DNA reads TGTGCTAGCAGCCCGCGTGGTGGGGCCAGGGGGCCAGAGACCCAGTACTTC. The J gene is TRBJ2-5, the V gene TRBV7-7; TRBD1 aligns across 8 bases. Germline V gene sequence: CDR1 SSHAT, CDR2 FNYEAQ (reference sequence). This CDR3 spans 17 amino acids.

This chain links TRBV5-1 with TRBJ1-1, with 8 bases fitting TRBD1. Germline V CDR1 and CDR2: SGHRS, YFSETQ. The CDR3 consists of 15 residues. V was clipped by 4 bases and J by 1 base; unmatched bases: 6. Here the CDR3 reads CASSAQGGANTEAFF. The CDR3 DNA reads as TGCGCCAGCAGCGCACAGGGGGGGGCGAACACTGAAGCTTTCTTT. Looking up the rest from reference TRBV5-1 and TRBJ1-1 gives the full variable domain: KAGVTQTPRYLIKTRGQQVTLSCSPISGHRSVSWYQQTPGQGLQFLFEYFSETQRNKGNFPGRFSGRQFSNSRSEMNVSTLELGDSALYLCASSAQGGANTEAFFGQGTRLTVV.

As to this clone: This may arise from a read error, as a much more abundant clone is one base away. Distinct nucleotide sequences in the sample also encode this CDR3. The chain links TRBV7-8 to TRBJ1-1, with D possibly matching TRBD1 (6 bases). CDR1 is SGHVS, CDR2 FQNEAQ, per germline. V was trimmed by 5 bases and J by 1 base, leaving 11 bases between them. The CDR3 is made up of 14 amino acids. Here the CDR3 DNA reads TGTGCCAGCAGCGCACAGACAGGGAACACTGAAGCTTTCTTT. Translating gives CASSAQTGNTEAFF.

This clone was counted at least ten times. The CDR3 DNA sequence: TGCGCCAGCAGCCAAGCGGAGGCAGATACGCAGTATTTT. Its translation is CASSQAEADTQYF. This chain uses TRBV5-1 with TRBJ2-3; D is perhaps TRBD2 (5 bases). Looked up from germline, CDR1 is SGHRS and CDR2 is YFSETQ. V was shortened by 4 bases and J by 4 bases, with 10 bases between the two germline ends. This CDR3 spans 13 amino acids.